These 12 T cell receptor beta chains came from one sample sequenced in a study of tumor and adjacent non-tumor tissue in lung cancer. This sample's RNA came from whole unsorted tissue. Distant lung tissue was collected more than 3 cm away from the tumor edge. Three rounds of nested PCR, following a modified ARM-PCR protocol, produced the TCRbeta library. MiXCR, applied by TCRdb to the multiplex PCR reads, yields one record per CDR3 protein. Found here are over 80,000 distinct CDR3 sequences, around 76% of them singletons; the top ten hold roughly 22%. What was sequenced was distant non-tumor lung tissue. These receptors came from a woman in her fifties or sixties with non-small cell lung cancer.

The V and J genes are TRBV14 and TRBJ1-1; the match to TRBD1 covers 7 bases. CDR1 and CDR2 (germline): SGHDN, FVKESK. CDR3 length equals 13 residues. The CDR3 bases are TGTTTCAGTAAGGGGGCAGCGAACACTGAAGCTTTCTTT. Translating it yields CFSKGAANTEAFF.

The V gene is TRBV5-1, the J gene TRBJ2-7; D is uncertain. Trimming left V 5 bases short and J 0 bases short, with 12 bases between. The length of the CDR3 is 14 residues. Germline lookup yields CDR1 SGHRS and CDR2 YFSETQ. The CDR3 DNA reads as TGCGCCAGCAGAACGATTAAGGGCTCCTACGAGCAGTACTTC. Translated: CASRTIKGSYEQYF. Combining the CDR3 with reference TRBV5-1 and TRBJ2-7 gives the whole variable domain KAGVTQTPRYLIKTRGQQVTLSCSPISGHRSVSWYQQTPGQGLQFLFEYFSETQRNKGNFPGRFSGRQFSNSRSEMNVSTLELGDSALYLCASRTIKGSYEQYFGPGTRLTVT.

Comment on this clonotype: One junction end disagrees with the germline gene, perhaps due to a read error. The chain is built from TRBV2 and TRBJ2-2; D perhaps matches TRBD2 (6 bases). CDR1 and CDR2 (germline): SNHLY, FYNNEI. The CDR3 has 14 residues. In DNA form, the CDR3 reads TGTGTCAGCAAGATGGGCGGAGGGACCGGGGAGCTGTTTTTT. Its translation is CVSKMGGGTGELFF.

As regards this clonotype: Compared with germline, one end of the junction differs, possibly owing to a read error. The rearrangement links TRBV30 to TRBJ2-2, with D perhaps TRBD1 or TRBD2 (5 bases each). CDR3 length equals 13 residues. Germline V gene data show CDR1 as GTSNPN and CDR2 as SVGIG (reference sequence). CDR3 region: CVWRHRTAEGLFF. As DNA, the CDR3 is TGTGTCTGGAGGCACAGGACCGCCGAAGGGCTGTTTTTC.

This clonotype was seen a single time. Germline is not matched at one junction end, which may reflect a read error. V is TRBV7-9 and J is TRBJ1-6, with a weak D call TRBD1 (6 bases). The CDR3 extends over 15 amino acids. In germline, CDR1 is SEHNR, CDR2 FQNEAQ (reference sequence). The CDR3 is CASSIQGSDNSPLYF. The CDR3 DNA sequence: TGTGCCAGCAGTATACAGGGATCTGATAATTCACCCCTCTACTTT.

With regard to this clonotype: The junction departs from the called germline gene at one end, perhaps through a read error. This chain connects TRBV11-1 to TRBJ2-3; TRBD2 is a possible D gene (6 bases). The CDR3 sequence is 16 residues long. Per the germline V gene, CDR1 is SGHAT and CDR2 is FQDESV (reference sequence). The CDR3 DNA reads TGTGCCAGCAGCTCTGGACTAACGGTGCGCACAGATGCGCAGTATTTT. It is translated as CASSSGLTVRTDAQYF.

As regards this clonotype: At one end, the junction sequence differs from germline, possibly due to a read error. This chain joins TRBV29-1 and TRBJ2-7; D is ambiguous. CDR1 and CDR2 (germline): SQVTM, ANQGSEA. The CDR3 has 14 amino acids. Here the CDR3 DNA reads TGCAGCGTTCTCTCAGCGATTAGCATCTACGAGCGGTACTTC. This translates into CSVLSAISIYERYF.

The rearrangement uses TRBV29-1 and TRBJ2-1; 7 nucleotides match TRBD1. This CDR3 is 16 amino acids long. Trimming removed 8 bases from V and 5 bases from J; junction bases left unmatched: 18. CDR1 and CDR2 from the germline V gene are SQVTM and ANQGSEA. CDR3 sequence reads: CSPQPAEGTGDNEQFF. For the CDR3, the DNA is TGCAGCCCACAACCAGCGGAAGGAACAGGGGACAATGAGCAGTTCTTC.

This clonotype has a handful of counts. One end of the junction fails to match germline, which may point to a read error. V gene TRBV4-1 combines with J gene TRBJ2-5, with TRBD2 as a possible D gene (5 bases). The CDR3 is 12 residues long. CDR1 is MGHRA, CDR2 YSYEKL, per germline. This chain's CDR3 is CSSSQGGETQYF. Written as DNA, the CDR3 is TGCTCCAGCAGTCAAGGAGGAGAGACCCAATACTTC.

This rearrangement joins TRBV12-3 or TRBV12-4 to TRBJ2-1; tentatively, D is TRBD1 or TRBD2 (5 bases each). The CDR3 loop spans 15 amino acids. V was cut by 6 bases and J by 7 bases, with 19 bases left in between. The DNA of the CDR3 is TGTGCCAGCAGCTCCCGGGGACGGGTATCTAATGAGCAGTTCTTC. Its translation: CASSSRGRVSNEQFF.

A remark on this clonotype: Being one base from a much bigger clone, this may be a read error. V and J are TRBV30 and TRBJ1-1; weak D call: TRBD1 (5 bases). The CDR3 runs to 14 residues. The germline CDR1 and CDR2 sequences are GTSNPN and SVGIG (reference sequence). V was pared by 2 bases and J by 7 bases, with 17 bases between. The CDR3 nucleotides are TGTGCCTGGAGTAGGAGACAGCCCAGCATTGAAGCTTTCTTT. Translation: CAWSRRQPSIEAFF.

About this clonotype: This is likely a read error, given that the CDR3 carries no conserved phenylalanine or tryptophan at its end. The chain combines TRBV10-3 with TRBJ1-2; no firm D call. This CDR3 region has 14 residues. CDR1 is ENHRY, CDR2 SYGVKD, per germline. The CDR3 reads CAISHSIGNYGYTI. The CDR3 DNA is TGTGCCATCAGCCACTCCATTGGAAACTATGGGTACACCATC.